This T cell receptor (beta chain) stems from a study of T cells after yellow fever vaccination. Study summary: Fractions of low cell number were prepared using SMART-Seq v4 Ultra Low Input.

A process of 5'RACE template switching, which added a universal primer site and UMIs, was used to make TCR cDNA. TCRdb reprocessed the 5' RACE reads with MiXCR, giving one entry per CDR3 protein. This table has hundreds of thousands of distinct CDR3 sequences, roughly 14% appearing once. This clonotype was picked up a small number of times. The antigen is unknown. Trimming left V 8 bases short and J 5 bases short, with 24 bases between. Germline CDR1 reads MNHEY; CDR2 reads SMNVEV (reference sequence). The CDR3 has 17 amino acids. Overall study findings and caveats: Most primary-vaccination clones recurred post-booster (around 97% CD4, roughly 87% CD8). Researchers report a weaker secondary response that nonetheless peaked faster, day 5 versus 15.

V is TRBV27 and J is TRBJ1-4, with a possible D match to TRBD1 (6 bases). The receptor was isolated from a young man who received the YFV17D yellow fever vaccine. Sequencing was performed on PBMCs, taken on the day of the yellow fever booster vaccination. The CDR3 loop is CASLPYAGATGNEKLFF. CDR3 DNA: TGTGCCAGCTTACCGTATGCGGGGGCTACGGGGAATGAAAAACTGTTTTTT.